The rows below give T cell receptor beta chains drawn from one sample of a study of patients and donors after allogeneic stem cell transplantation. Each CDR3 protein is one row after TCRdb ran MiXCR on the RT-PCR reads. In the table there are a few hundred thousand distinct CDR3 sequences, over 30% of which are singletons. Sequenced input: blood, either unsorted or a sorted T cell fraction (not recorded which). These receptors were obtained from a human donor who was either an allogeneic HSCT recipient or a stem cell or donor lymphocyte infusion donor (not recorded which). It is not recorded whose cells these are; they may come from a transplant donor. CDR3s include the opening cysteine and the closing phenylalanine or tryptophan. The D gene is left open where the match is weak. Expanded clones get a size class; other rows say once, few or many, or leave the size out.

j_gene	abundance	d_gene	v_gene	CDR3nt	CDR3aa
TRBJ2-2	few	-	TRBV6-5	TGTGCCAGCAGTCCGACTCAGGCCGGGGAGCTGTTTTTT	CASSPTQAGELFF
TRBJ2-7	-	-	TRBV10-3	TGTGCCATCAGGAGGGGATCCTACGAGCAGTACTTC	CAIRRGSYEQYF
TRBJ1-1	few	-	TRBV29-1	TGCAGCGTTGGCCCGCGGAACACTGAAGCTTTCTTT	CSVGPRNTEAFF
TRBJ2-1	-	-	TRBV9	TGTGCCAGCAGCGGAGCGGGCTACTCCTACAATGAGCAGTTCTTC	CASSGAGYSYNEQFF
TRBJ1-1	-	-	TRBV30	TGTGCCTGGAGTAGGGGACTGAGCACTGAAGCTTTCTTT	CAWSRGLSTEAFF
TRBJ1-1	-	-	TRBV27	TGTGCCAGCAGTTTGGCAGGGGTCCCAAACACTGAAGCTTTCTTT	CASSLAGVPNTEAFF
TRBJ2-2	few	-	TRBV24-1	TGTGCCACCAGTGATGGGCCGGGACATTGGGTGAACACCGGGGAGCTGTTTTTT	CATSDGPGHWVNTGELFF
TRBJ1-3	few	-	TRBV10-3	TGTGCCATCAGTGAAGGCGGGAACAAAGCTGGAAACACCATATATTTT	CAISEGGNKAGNTIYF
TRBJ1-1	once	-	TRBV19	TGTGCCAGTAGTGCGGACTTTTTGATGAACACTGAAGCTTTCTTT	CASSADFLMNTEAFF
TRBJ1-1	few	-	TRBV20-1	TGCAGTGCTACCACAGGGTATGAAGCTTTCTTT	CSATTGYEAFF
TRBJ2-1	-	-	TRBV4-3	TGCGCCAGCAGCCCTCCCCCCTACAATGAGCAGTTCTTC	CASSPPPYNEQFF
TRBJ2-2	-	-	TRBV5-6	TGTGCCAGCAGCTTGGAGTGGGACACCGGGGAGCTGTTTTTT	CASSLEWDTGELFF
TRBJ2-7	-	-	TRBV27	TGTGCCAGCAGTGACGGTCGGACGCTATACGAGCAGTACTTC	CASSDGRTLYEQYF
TRBJ1-5	-	-	TRBV20-1	TGCAGTGCTAGAGGAACCCGGAGAGGGAGCAATCAGCCCCAGCATTTT	CSARGTRRGSNQPQHF
TRBJ2-3	-	-	TRBV6-1	TGTGCCAGTGGGGTAAGGGCCTTACGAACAGATACGCAGTATTTT	CASGVRALRTDTQYF
TRBJ1-1	once	-	TRBV28	TGTGCCAGCAGTTTCAAAAATCTGGCTGAAGCTTTCTTT	CASSFKNLAEAFF
TRBJ2-7	-	-	TRBV20-1	TGCAGTGCTAGAGATGGAGTTAACTACGAGCAGTACTTC	CSARDGVNYEQYF